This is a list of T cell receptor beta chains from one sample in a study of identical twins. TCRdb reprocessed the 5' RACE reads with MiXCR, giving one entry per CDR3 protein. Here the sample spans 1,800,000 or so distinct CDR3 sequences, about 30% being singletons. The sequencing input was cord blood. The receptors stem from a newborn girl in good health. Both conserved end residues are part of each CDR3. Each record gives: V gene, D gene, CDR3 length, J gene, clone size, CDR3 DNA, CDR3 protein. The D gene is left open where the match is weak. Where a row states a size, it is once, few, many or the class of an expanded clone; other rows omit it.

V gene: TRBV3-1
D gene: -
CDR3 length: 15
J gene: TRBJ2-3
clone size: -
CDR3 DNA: TGTGCCAGCAGCCAAGATGCCGCCTCCACAGATACGCAGTATTTT
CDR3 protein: CASSQDAASTDTQYF

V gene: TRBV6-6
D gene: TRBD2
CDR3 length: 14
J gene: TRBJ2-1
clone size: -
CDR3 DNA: TGTGCCAGCAGTACTAGCGGGAGGGCCGAAGAGCAGTTCTTC
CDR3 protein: CASSTSGRAEEQFF

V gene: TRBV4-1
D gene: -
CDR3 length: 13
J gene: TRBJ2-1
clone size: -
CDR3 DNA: TGCGCCAGCAGCCGAGGTATAAACAATGAGCAGTTCTTC
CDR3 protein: CASSRGINNEQFF

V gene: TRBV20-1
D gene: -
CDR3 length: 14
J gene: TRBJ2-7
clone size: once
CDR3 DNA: TGCAGTGCTAGTCCTCAAAGCTCCTACAATGAGCAGTACTTC
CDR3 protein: CSASPQSSYNEQYF

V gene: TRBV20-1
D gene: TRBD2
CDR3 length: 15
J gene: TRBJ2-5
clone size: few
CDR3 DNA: TGCAGTGCTAGAGCGGCTAGCGGGGACCAAGAGACCCAGTACTTC
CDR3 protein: CSARAASGDQETQYF

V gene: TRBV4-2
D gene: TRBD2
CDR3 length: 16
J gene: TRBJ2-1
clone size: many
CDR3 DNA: TGTGCCAGCAGCCTTAGCCTAGCGGGGGGCTACAATGAGCAGTTCTTC
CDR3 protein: CASSLSLAGGYNEQFF

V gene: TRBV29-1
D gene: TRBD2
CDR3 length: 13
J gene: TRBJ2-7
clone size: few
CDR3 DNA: TGCAGCGCTCAGCGGGAGTTCGACTACGAGCAGTACTTC
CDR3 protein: CSAQREFDYEQYF

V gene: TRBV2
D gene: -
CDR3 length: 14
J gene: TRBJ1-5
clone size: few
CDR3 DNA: TGTGCCAGCAGTGAGTGGGGGGCTGATCAGCCCCAGCATTTT
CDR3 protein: CASSEWGADQPQHF

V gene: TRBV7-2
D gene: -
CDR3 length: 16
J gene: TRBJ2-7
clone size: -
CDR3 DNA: TGTGCCAGCAGCTTAGCGTCTTTCGGCAGCTCCTACGAGCAGTACTTC
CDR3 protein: CASSLASFGSSYEQYF

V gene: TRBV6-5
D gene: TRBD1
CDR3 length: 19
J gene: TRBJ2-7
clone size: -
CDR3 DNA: TGTGCCAGCAGTTATCAGGGGGCAGGTTTCGGTGGAAAGGCCTACGAGCAGTACTTC
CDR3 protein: CASSYQGAGFGGKAYEQYF

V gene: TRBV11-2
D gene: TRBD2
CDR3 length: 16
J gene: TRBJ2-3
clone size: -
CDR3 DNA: TGTGCCAGCAGCTTAGGGACTAGCGGGGTAACGAATACGCAGTATTTT
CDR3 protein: CASSLGTSGVTNTQYF

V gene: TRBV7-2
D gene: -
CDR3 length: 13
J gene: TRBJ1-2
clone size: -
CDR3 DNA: TGTGCCAGCAGCTTAGCAGGGGAGGGTGGCTACACCTTC
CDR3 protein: CASSLAGEGGYTF

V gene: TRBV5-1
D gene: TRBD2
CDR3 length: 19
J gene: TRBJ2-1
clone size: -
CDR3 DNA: TGCGCCAGCAGCTGGGGGACTAGCGGGCTCCTGAGCTCCTACAATGAGCAGTTCTTC
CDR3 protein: CASSWGTSGLLSSYNEQFF

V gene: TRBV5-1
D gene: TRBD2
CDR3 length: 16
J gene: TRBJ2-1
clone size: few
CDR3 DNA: TGCGCCAGCAGCTTGGCCGGGACTAGCACCAACAATGAGCAGTTCTTC
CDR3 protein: CASSLAGTSTNNEQFF

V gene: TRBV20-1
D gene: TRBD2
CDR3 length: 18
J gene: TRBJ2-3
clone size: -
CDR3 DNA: TGCAGTGCTAGTAAGACTAGCGGGGGGCCATCTAGCACAGATACGCAGTATTTT
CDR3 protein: CSASKTSGGPSSTDTQYF

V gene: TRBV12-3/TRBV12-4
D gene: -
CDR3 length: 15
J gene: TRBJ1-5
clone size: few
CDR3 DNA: TGTGCCAGCAGTTTAGCAGAAGGGTCCAATCAGCCCCAGCATTTT
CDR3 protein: CASSLAEGSNQPQHF

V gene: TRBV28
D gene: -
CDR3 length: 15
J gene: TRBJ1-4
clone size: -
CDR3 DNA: TGTGCCAGCAGTTTTGGTGGGACAACTAGTGAAAAACTGTTTTTT
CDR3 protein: CASSFGGTTSEKLFF

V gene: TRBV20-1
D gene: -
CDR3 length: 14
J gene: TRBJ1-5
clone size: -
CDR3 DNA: TGCAGTGCTAGAGGCAGGGAAAGGGATCAGCCCCAGCATTTT
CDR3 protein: CSARGRERDQPQHF